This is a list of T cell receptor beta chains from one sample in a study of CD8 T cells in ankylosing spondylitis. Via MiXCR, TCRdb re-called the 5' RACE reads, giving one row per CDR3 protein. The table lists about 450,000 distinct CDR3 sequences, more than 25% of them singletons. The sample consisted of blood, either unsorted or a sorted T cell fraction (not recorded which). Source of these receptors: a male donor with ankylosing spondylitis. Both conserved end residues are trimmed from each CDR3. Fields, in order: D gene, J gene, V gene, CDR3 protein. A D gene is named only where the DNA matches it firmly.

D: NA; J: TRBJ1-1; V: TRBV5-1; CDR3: ASSLNENTEAF
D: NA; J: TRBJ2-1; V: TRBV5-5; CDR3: ASSLEVTEF
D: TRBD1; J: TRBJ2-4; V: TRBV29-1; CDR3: SARQGADIQY
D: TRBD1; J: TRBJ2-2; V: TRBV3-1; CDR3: ASSPLDRGTGELF
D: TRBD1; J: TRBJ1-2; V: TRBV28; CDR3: ASGQGELYGYT
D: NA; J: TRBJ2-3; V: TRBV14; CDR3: ASSQDLGRTDTQY
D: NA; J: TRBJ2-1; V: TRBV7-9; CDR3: ASSPWGSSYNEQF
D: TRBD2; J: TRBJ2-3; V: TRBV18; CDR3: ASSPVAGGITVTDTQY
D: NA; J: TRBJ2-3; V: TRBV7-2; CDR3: ASSSLTRLPDTQY
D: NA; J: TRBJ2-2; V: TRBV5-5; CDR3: ASSLRIDWGELF
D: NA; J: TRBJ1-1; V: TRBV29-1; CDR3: SVPRDLRRGTEAF
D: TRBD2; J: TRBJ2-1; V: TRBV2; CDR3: ASSFPGTSGWSGVEQF
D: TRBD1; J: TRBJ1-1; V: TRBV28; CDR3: ASSATGAGTAF
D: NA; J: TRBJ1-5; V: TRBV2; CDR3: ASRDSLNQPQH
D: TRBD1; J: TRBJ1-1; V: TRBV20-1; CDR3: SAMTGLGTEAF
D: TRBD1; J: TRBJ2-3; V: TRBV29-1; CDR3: SVHDRGGDTQY
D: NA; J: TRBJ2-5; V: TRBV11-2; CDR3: ASSFREIGETQY
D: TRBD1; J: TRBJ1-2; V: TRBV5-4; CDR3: ASSKDRGRFGQYGYT
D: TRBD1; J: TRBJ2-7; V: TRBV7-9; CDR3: ASSRQGTYEQY
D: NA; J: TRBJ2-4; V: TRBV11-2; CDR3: ASSLDLAEGLNIQY
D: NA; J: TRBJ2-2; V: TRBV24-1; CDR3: ATSDLPLNTGELF
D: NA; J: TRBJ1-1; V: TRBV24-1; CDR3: ATSSRGTEAF
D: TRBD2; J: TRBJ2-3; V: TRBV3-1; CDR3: ASSLQREGLGDTQY
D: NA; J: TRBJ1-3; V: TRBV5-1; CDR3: ASMTGLSSGNTIY
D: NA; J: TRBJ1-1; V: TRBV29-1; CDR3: SVVSVMNTEAF
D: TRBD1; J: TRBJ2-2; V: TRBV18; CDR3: ASSPLMGQGTNTGELF
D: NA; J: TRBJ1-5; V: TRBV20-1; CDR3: SASVGASNQPQH
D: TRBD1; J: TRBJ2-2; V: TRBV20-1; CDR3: SARGRTGQNTGELF
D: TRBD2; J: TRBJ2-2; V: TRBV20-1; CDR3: SARGSGRGSTGELF
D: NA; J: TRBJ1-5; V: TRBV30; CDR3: AWSVQDNFQSQPQH
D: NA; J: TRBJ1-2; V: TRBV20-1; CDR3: SAKYVAYGYT
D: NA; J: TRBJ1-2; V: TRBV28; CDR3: ASGWPGVNYGYT
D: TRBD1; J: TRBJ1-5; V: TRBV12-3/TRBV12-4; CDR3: ASSLRGQDSNQPQH
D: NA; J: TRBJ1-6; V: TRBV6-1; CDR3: ASSSTSSYNSPLH
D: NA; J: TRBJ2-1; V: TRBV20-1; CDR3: SARLLDEQF
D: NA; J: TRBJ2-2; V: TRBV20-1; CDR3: SARDSSGNTGELF
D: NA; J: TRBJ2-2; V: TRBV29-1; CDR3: SVAADDTGELF
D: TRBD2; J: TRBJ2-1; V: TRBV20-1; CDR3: SRPSSGRADEQF
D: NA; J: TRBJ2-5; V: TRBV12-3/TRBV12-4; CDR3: ASSPLGSDKH
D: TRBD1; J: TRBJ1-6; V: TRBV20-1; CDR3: SARGTGSLTLH
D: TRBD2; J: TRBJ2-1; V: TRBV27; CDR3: ASSPLASGRANEQF
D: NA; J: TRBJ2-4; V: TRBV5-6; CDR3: ASSFGPKRISKNIQY
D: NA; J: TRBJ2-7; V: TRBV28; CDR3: ASSPSLAYEQY
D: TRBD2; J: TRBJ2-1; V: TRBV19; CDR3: ASSIGAGGSIGDEQF
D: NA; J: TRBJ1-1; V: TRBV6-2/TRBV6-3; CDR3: ASRSDMPTEAF
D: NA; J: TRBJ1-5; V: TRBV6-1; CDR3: ASSDWSNQPQH
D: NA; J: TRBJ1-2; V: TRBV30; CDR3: AWSSAPDYRGYT